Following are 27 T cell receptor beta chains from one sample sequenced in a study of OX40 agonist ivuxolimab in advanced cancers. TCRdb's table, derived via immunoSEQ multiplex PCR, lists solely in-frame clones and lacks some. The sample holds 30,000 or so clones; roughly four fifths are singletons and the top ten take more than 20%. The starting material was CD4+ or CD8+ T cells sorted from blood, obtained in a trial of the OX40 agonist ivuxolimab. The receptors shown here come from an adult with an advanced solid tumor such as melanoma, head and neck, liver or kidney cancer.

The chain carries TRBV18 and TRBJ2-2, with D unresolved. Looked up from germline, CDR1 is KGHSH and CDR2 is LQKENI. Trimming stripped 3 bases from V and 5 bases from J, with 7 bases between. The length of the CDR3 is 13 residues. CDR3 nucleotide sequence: TGTGCCAGCTCACCGAAAGTGACCGGGGAGCTGTTTTTT. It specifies CASSPKVTGELFF.

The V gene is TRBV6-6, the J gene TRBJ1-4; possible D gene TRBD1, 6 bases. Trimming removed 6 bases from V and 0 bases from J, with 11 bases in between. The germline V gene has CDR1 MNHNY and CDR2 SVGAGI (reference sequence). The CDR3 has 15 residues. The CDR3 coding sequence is TGTGCCAGCAGATACAGGGCTGCAACTAATGAAAAACTGTTTTTT. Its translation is CASRYRAATNEKLFF.

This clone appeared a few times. CDR3 amino acids: CASSMGGLHTEAFF. CDR3 DNA: TGTGCCAGTAGTATGGGGGGTCTGCACACTGAAGCTTTCTTT. This sequence joins TRBV19 and TRBJ1-1; tentatively, D is TRBD1 (5 bases). The CDR3 has 14 residues. V was pared by 3 bases and J by 3 bases, with 11 bases between. The germline V gene encodes CDR1 LNHDA and CDR2 SQIVND (reference sequence).

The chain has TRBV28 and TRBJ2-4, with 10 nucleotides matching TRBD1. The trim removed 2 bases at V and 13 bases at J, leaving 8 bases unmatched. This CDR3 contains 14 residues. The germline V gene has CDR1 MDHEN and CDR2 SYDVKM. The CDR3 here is CASSLGAGTGVQYF. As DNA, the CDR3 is TGTGCCAGCAGTTTAGGGGCCGGGACAGGGGTGCAGTACTTC.

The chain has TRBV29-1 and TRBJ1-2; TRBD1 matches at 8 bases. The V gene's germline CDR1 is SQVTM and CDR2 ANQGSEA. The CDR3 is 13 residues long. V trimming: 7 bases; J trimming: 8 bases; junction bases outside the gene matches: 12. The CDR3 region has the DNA TGCAGCGCCCTCGGACAGGGAGAAATCGGCTACACCTTC. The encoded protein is CSALGQGEIGYTF.

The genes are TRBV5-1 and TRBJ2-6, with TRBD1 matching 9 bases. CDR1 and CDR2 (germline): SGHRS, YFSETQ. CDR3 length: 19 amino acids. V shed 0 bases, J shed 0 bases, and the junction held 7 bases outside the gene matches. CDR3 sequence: CASSLVGTGFPSGANVLTF. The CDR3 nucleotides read TGCGCCAGCAGCTTGGTCGGGACAGGGTTCCCCTCTGGGGCCAACGTCCTGACTTTC. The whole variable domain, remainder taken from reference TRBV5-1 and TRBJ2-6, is KAGVTQTPRYLIKTRGQQVTLSCSPISGHRSVSWYQQTPGQGLQFLFEYFSETQRNKGNFPGRFSGRQFSNSRSEMNVSTLELGDSALYLCASSLVGTGFPSGANVLTFGAGSRLTVL.

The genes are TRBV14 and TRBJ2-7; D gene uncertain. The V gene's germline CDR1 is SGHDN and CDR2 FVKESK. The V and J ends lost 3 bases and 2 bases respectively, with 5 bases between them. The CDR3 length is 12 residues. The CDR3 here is CASSQGTYEQYF. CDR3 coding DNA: TGTGCCAGCAGCCAGGGAACCTACGAGCAGTACTTC. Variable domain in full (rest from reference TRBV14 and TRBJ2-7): EAGVTQFPSHSVIEKGQTVTLRCDPISGHDNLYWYRRVMGKEIKFLLHFVKESKQDESGMPNNRFLAERTGGTYSTLKVQPAELEDSGVYFCASSQGTYEQYFGPGTRLTVT.

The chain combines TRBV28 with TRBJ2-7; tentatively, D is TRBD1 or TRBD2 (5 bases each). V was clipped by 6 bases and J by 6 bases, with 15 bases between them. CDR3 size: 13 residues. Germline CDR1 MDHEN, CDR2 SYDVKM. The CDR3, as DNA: TGTGCCAGCAGAAGGGACGTAGGAGGCGAGCAGTACTTC. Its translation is CASRRDVGGEQYF.

The DNA of the CDR3 is TGCGCCAGCAGCTCACCCCCTGATCAGCAGGGGGGCATATCTGCAACTAATGAAAAACTGTTTTTT. As protein: CASSSPPDQQGGISATNEKLFF. The chain has TRBV5-1 and TRBJ1-4; TRBD1 matches at 7 bases. The germline V gene has CDR1 SGHRS and CDR2 YFSETQ. CDR3 length: 22 residues. The ends lost 3 bases at V and 0 bases at J; junction bases unmatched: 23. Based on the CDR3 plus reference TRBV5-1 and TRBJ1-4, the full variable domain is KAGVTQTPRYLIKTRGQQVTLSCSPISGHRSVSWYQQTPGQGLQFLFEYFSETQRNKGNFPGRFSGRQFSNSRSEMNVSTLELGDSALYLCASSSPPDQQGGISATNEKLFFGSGTQLSVL.

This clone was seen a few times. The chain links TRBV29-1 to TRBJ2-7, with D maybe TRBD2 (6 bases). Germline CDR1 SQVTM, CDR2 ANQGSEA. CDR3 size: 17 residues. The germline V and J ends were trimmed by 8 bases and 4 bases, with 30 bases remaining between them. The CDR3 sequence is CSLRRRELNSWLYEQYF. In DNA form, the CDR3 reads TGCAGCCTCCGTCGGAGGGAGTTGAATTCTTGGTTGTACGAGCAGTACTTC.

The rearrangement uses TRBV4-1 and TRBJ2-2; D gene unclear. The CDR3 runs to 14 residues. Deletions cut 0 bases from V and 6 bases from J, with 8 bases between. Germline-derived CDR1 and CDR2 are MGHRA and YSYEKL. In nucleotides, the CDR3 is TGCGCCAGCAGCCAAGATGTGGTCCCCGGGGAGCTGTTTTTT. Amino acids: CASSQDVVPGELFF.

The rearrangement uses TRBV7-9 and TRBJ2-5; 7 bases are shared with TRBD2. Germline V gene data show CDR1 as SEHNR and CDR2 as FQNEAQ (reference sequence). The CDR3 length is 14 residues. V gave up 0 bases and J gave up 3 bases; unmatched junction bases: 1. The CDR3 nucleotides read TGTGCCAGCAGCTTAGCCGGGACTAAAGAGACCCAGTACTTC. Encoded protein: CASSLAGTKETQYF.

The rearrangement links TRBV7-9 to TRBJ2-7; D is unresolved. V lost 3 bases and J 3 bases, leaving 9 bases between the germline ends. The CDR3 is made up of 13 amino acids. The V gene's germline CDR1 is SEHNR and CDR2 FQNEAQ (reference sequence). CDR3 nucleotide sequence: TGTGCCAGCAGCTTCCCTTATATCTACGAGCAGTACTTC. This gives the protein CASSFPYIYEQYF.

In nucleotides, the CDR3 is TGTGCCAGTAGTATGACAGGGGGCTTTCAGCCCCAGCATTTT. Protein: CASSMTGGFQPQHF. The rearrangement uses TRBV19 and TRBJ1-5; 10 bases agree with TRBD1. The CDR3 is 14 amino acids. V lost 3 bases, J lost 6 bases, and 2 bases stayed unmatched. Germline CDR1 is LNHDA and CDR2 is SQIVND (reference sequence).

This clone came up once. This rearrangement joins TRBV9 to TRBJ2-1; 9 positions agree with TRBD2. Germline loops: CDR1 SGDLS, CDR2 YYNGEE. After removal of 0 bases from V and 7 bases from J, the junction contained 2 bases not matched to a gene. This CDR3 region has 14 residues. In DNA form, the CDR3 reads TGTGCCAGCAGCGTAGGCGGGAGGGGGAATGAGCAGTTCTTC. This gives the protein CASSVGGRGNEQFF.

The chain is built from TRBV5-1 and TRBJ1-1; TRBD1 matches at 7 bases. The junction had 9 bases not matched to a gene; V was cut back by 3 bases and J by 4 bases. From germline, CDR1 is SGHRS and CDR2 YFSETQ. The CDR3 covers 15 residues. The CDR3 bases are TGCGCCAGCAGCTGGACGACAGGGAAGGGCACTGAAGCTTTCTTT. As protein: CASSWTTGKGTEAFF.

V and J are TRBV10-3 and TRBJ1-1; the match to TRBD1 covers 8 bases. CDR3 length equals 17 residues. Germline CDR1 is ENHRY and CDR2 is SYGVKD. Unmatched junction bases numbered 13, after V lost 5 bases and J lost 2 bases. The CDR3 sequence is CAISPTSGTGDNTEAFF. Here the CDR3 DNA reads TGTGCCATCAGTCCCACCTCCGGGACAGGAGATAACACTGAAGCTTTCTTT.

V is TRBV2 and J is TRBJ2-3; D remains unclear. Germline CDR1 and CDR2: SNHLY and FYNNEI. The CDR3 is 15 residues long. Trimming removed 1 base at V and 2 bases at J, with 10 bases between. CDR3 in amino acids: CASSEGAKSTDTQYF. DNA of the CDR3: TGTGCCAGCAGTGAAGGAGCAAAGTCCACAGATACGCAGTATTTT.

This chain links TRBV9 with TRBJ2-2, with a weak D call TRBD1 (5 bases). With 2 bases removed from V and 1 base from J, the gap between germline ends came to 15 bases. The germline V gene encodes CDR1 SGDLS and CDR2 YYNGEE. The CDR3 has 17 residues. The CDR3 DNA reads TGTGCCAGCAGCGTCCATTGGGGCATCGGGAACACCGGGGAGCTGTTTTTT. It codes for CASSVHWGIGNTGELFF.

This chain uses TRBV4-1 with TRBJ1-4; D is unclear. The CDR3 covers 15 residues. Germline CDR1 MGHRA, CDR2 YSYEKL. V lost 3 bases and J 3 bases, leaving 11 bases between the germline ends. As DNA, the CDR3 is TGCGCCAGCAGCCACCGGACCGACTCTAATGAAAAACTGTTTTTT. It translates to CASSHRTDSNEKLFF.

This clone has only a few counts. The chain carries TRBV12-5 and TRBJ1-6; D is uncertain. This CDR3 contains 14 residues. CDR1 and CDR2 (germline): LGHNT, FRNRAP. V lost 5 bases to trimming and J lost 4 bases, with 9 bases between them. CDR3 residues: CASGATRYNSPLHF. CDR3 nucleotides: TGTGCTAGTGGTGCGACACGTTATAATTCACCCCTCCACTTT. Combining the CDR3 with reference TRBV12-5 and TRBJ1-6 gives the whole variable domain DARVTQTPRHKVTEMGQEVTMRCQPILGHNTVFWYRQTMMQGLELLAYFRNRAPLDDSGMPKDRFSAEMPDATLATLKIQPSEPRDSAVYFCASGATRYNSPLHFGNGTRLTVT.

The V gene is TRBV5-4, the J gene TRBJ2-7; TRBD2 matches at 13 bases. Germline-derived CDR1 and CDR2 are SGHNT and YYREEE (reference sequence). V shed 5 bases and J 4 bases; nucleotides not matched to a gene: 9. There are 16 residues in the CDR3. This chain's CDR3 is CASSTWTSGSFYEQYF. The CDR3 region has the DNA TGTGCCAGCAGTACATGGACTAGCGGGAGTTTTTACGAGCAGTACTTC.

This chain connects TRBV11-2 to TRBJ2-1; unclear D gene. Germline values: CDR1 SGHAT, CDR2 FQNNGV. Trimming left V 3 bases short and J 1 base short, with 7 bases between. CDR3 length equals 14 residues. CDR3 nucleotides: TGTGCCAGCAGCTTCTTAAGTTCCTACAATGAGCAGTTCTTC. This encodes CASSFLSSYNEQFF.

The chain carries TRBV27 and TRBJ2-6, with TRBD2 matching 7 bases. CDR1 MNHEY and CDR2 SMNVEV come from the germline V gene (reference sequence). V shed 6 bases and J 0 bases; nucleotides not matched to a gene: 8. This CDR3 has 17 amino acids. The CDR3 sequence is CASSSGLPFSGANVLTF. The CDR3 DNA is TGTGCCAGCAGCTCGGGACTACCCTTCTCTGGGGCCAACGTCCTGACTTTC.

The CDR3 reads CASSLVYGQSYEQYF. The CDR3 DNA reads TGTGCCAGCAGCTTAGTTTACGGACAGTCCTACGAGCAGTACTTC. The chain recombines TRBV7-8 with TRBJ2-7; possibly TRBD1 for D (6 bases). V was clipped by 1 base and J by 1 base, with 11 bases between them. The CDR3 sequence is 15 residues long. Germline values: CDR1 SGHVS, CDR2 FQNEAQ.

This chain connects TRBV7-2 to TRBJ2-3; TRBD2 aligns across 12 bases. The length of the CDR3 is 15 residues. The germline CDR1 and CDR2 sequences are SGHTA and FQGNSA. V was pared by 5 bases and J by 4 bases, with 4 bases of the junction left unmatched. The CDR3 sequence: CASSQTSGGSDTQYF. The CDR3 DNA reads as TGTGCCAGCAGCCAAACTAGCGGGGGGTCAGATACGCAGTATTTT.

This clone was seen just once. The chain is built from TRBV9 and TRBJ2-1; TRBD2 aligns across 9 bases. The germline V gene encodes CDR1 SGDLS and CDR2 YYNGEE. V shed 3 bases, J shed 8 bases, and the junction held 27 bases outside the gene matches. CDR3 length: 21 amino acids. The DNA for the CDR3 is TGTGCCAGCAGCGCGCCTGGGAGGGTAGCGGGAGACCTCGATGTGGGGGATGAGCAGTTCTTC. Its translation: CASSAPGRVAGDLDVGDEQFF.